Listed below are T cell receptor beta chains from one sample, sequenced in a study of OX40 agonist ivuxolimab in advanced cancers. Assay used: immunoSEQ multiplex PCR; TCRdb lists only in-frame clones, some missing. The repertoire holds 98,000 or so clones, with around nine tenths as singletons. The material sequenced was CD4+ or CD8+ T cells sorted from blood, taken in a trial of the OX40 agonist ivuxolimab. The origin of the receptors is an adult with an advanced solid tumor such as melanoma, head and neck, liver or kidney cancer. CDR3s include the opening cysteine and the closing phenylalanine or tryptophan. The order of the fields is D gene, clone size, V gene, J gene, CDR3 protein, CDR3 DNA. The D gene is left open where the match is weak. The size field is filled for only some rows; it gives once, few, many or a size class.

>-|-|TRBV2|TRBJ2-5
CASSEARQETQYF
TGTGCCAGCAGTGAAGCCCGACAAGAGACCCAGTACTTC
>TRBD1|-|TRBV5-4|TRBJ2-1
CASSPGQPLDNEQFF
TGTGCCAGCAGCCCGGGACAGCCACTCGACAATGAGCAGTTCTTC
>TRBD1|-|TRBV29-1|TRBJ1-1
CSVYTGVNTEAFF
TGCAGCGTATATACAGGGGTGAACACTGAAGCTTTCTTT
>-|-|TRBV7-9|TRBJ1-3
CASSLRQSSGNTIYF
TGTGCCAGCAGCTTAAGGCAGAGCTCTGGAAACACCATATATTTT
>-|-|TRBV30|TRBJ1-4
CAWSVQGEKLFF
TGTGCCTGGAGTGTACAAGGAGAAAAACTGTTTTTT
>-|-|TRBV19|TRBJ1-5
CASRGWGNQPQHF
TGTGCCAGCCGGGGATGGGGCAATCAGCCCCAGCATTTT
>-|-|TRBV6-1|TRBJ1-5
CASSESEGHQPQHF
TGTGCCAGCAGTGAAAGCGAAGGGCATCAGCCCCAGCATTTT
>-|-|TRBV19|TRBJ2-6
CASSMEYSGANVLTF
TGTGCCAGTAGTATGGAGTACTCTGGGGCCAACGTCCTGACTTTC
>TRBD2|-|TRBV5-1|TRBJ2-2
CASSLPGLAVRNTGELFF
TGCGCCAGCAGCCTCCCGGGACTAGCGGTTAGGAACACCGGGGAGCTGTTTTTT
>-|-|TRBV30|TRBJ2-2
CACGLGNTGELFF
TGTGCCTGTGGTTTAGGGAACACCGGGGAGCTGTTTTTT
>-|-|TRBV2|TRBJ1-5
CASSPVSSNQPQHF
TGTGCCAGCAGTCCAGTGAGTAGCAATCAGCCCCAGCATTTT
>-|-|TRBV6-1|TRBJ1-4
CASRPRQEGGKLFF
TGTGCCAGCAGACCCCGACAGGAAGGCGGGAAACTGTTTTTT
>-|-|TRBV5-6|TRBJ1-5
CASSVNNQPQHF
TGTGCCAGCAGCGTTAACAATCAGCCCCAGCATTTT
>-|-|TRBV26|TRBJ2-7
CASSSRYEQYF
TGTGCCAGCAGTTCCCGCTACGAGCAGTACTTC
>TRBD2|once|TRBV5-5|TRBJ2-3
CASSPFLAGEADTQYF
TGTGCCAGCAGCCCTTTTCTAGCGGGAGAAGCGGATACGCAGTATTTT
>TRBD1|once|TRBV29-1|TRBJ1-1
CSGNRGGRTEAFF
TGCAGCGGGAACAGGGGGGGAAGGACTGAAGCTTTCTTT
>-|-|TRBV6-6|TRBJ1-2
CASSYGEESGYTF
TGTGCCAGCAGTTACGGGGAAGAGAGTGGCTACACCTTC
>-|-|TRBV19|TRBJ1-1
CASTQSGGAREAFF
TGTGCCAGTACACAGAGCGGGGGGGCAAGGGAAGCTTTCTTT
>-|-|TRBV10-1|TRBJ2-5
CASSESASVAQETQYF
TGCGCCAGCAGTGAGTCGGCTAGCGTCGCACAAGAGACCCAGTACTTC
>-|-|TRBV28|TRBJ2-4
CASSTAFLVAKNIQYF
TGTGCCAGCAGTACCGCTTTTCTCGTTGCCAAAAACATTCAGTACTTC
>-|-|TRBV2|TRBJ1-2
CASSPMGYEGYGYTF
TGTGCCAGCAGCCCCATGGGGTATGAGGGCTATGGCTACACCTTC
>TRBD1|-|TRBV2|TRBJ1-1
CASKRTGVEAFF
TGTGCCAGCAAACGGACAGGAGTTGAAGCTTTCTTT
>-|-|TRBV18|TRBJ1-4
CASSPTGNEKLFF
TGTGCCAGCTCACCAACGGGTAATGAAAAACTGTTTTTT
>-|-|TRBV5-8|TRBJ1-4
CASSRGEKLFF
TGTGCCAGCAGTCGAGGGGAAAAACTGTTTTTT
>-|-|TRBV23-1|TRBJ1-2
CASSPVGYTF
TGCGCCAGCAGTCCCGTCGGCTACACCTTC
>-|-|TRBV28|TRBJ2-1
CASSKGPTDEQFF
TGTGCCAGCAGTAAGGGCCCGACGGATGAGCAGTTCTTC
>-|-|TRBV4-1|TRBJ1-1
CASSQGDLTGAGTEAFF
TGCGCCAGCAGCCAAGGGGATCTTACGGGGGCGGGCACTGAAGCTTTCTTT
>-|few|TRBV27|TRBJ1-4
CASSSGGREKLFF
TGTGCCAGCTCGTCGGGAGGGAGGGAAAAACTGTTTTTT
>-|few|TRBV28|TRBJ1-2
CASRAPGVSMGGYTF
TGTGCCAGCAGGGCTCCCGGGGTTTCAATGGGCGGCTACACCTTC
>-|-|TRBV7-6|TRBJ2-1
CASSSSQDWSSEQFF
TGTGCCAGCAGCTCTTCACAGGACTGGTCCAGTGAGCAGTTCTTC
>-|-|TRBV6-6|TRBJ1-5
CASSSPTGTRPQHF
TGTGCCAGCAGTTCTCCGACAGGCACGAGGCCCCAGCATTTT
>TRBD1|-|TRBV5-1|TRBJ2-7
CASRGQGNEQYF
TGCGCCAGCAGAGGACAGGGGAACGAGCAGTACTTC
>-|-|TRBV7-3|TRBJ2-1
CASSLAGASYNEQFF
TGTGCCAGCAGCTTAGCGGGGGCCTCATACAATGAGCAGTTCTTC
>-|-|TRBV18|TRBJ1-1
CASSPRAVTSEAFF
TGTGCCAGCTCACCTAGGGCGGTTACTTCTGAAGCTTTCTTT
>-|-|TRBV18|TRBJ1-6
CASSPGQGLNSPLHF
TGTGCCAGCTCACCAGGACAAGGGCTGAATTCACCCCTCCACTTT
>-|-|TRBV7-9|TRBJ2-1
CASRPDGLLIYTGEQFF
TGTGCCAGCAGACCCGACGGCCTACTAATATATACAGGGGAGCAGTTCTTC
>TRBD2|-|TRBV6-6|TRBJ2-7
CASRTGSGNGIYEQYF
TGTGCCAGCAGAACAGGTAGCGGGAACGGTATCTACGAGCAGTACTTC
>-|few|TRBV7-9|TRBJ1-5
CASSLQGNQPQHF
TGTGCCAGCAGCTTACAGGGGAATCAGCCCCAGCATTTT
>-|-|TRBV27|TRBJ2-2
CASSRIGTLNTGELFF
TGTGCCAGCAGTCGAATCGGGACTCTTAACACCGGGGAGCTGTTTTTT
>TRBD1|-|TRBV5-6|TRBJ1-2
CASSSGDREVYGYTF
TGTGCCAGCAGCTCGGGGGACAGGGAGGTCTATGGCTACACCTTC